Listed here is a single T cell receptor (beta chain). Original processing notes: For nucleated cells, counts were estimated from reference gene primer amplification. Data came from immunoSEQ multiplex PCR; TCRdb stores just in-frame clones and leaves some out. V, J and clone size reflect that table, while D and trimming were determined from the DNA. The table includes roughly 150,000 clones, over 75% detected once. This sample is part of a study of blood T cell repertoires in COVID-19. In the study overall: Material from acute and convalescent COVID-19 was sourced from the United States, Italy and Spain. Sample material is recorded as cDNA or gDNA derived from T cells, B-cell-depleted T cells, or PBMCs.

Germline V gene data show CDR1 as LNHDA and CDR2 as SQIVND (reference sequence). J gave up 2 bases and V 4 bases, and 8 bases lay outside the gene matches. CDR3 size: 17 residues. V and J are TRBV19 and TRBJ2-2, with 9 bases fitting TRBD2. Sequencing was performed on peripheral blood. This sequence originates from a human donor in a cohort sampled during active COVID-19. The CDR3 sequence is CASSRRLAVPNTGELFF. Here the CDR3 DNA reads TGTGCCAGTAGTAGAAGACTAGCGGTGCCTAACACCGGGGAGCTGTTTTTT.